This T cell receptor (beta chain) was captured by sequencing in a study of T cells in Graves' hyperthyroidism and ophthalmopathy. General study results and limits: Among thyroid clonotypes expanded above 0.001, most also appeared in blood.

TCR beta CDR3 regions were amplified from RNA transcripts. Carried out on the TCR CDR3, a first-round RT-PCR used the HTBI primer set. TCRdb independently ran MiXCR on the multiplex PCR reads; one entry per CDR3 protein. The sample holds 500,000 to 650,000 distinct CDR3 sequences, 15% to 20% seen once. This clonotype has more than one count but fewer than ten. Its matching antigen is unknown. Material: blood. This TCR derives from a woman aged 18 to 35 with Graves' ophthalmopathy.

The CDR3 nucleotides read TGTGCCAGCAGTTATCAGGACTATTCGCTCAATCAGCCCCAGCATTTT. It translates to CASSYQDYSLNQPQHF. The chain combines TRBV6-5 with TRBJ1-5; D gene uncertain. Germline V gene sequence: CDR1 MNHEY, CDR2 SVGAGI. V dropped 3 bases and J dropped 3 bases, with 15 bases sitting between them. The CDR3 is 16 amino acids.